Listed below are T cell receptor beta chains from one sample, sequenced in a study of T-cell reconstitution after alpha-beta-depleted transplantation in children. MiXCR, run by TCRdb on the PCR reads, gives a single entry per CDR3 protein. The sample lists roughly 500,000 distinct CDR3 sequences, approximately 29% occurring once. The source was PBMCs from the stem cell graft donor, collected from the stem cell graft. These TCRs come from a human donor who donated a stem cell graft to a child with aplastic anemia. Both conserved end residues are trimmed from each CDR3. The order of the fields is V gene, clone size, J gene, CDR3 protein. The listing skips clone size in some rows; elsewhere it reads once, few, many or a size class.

TRBV7-2	.	TRBJ2-7	ASSPPGHLYEQY
TRBV19	few	TRBJ2-1	ASSIVQGTYNEQF
TRBV11-2	.	TRBJ2-1	ASSLSEGTHNEQF
TRBV5-1	.	TRBJ1-1	ASREGFGEAF
TRBV5-4	once	TRBJ2-5	ASSPLGGGIRETQY
TRBV12-3/TRBV12-4	.	TRBJ2-6	ASSPGASEGANVLT
TRBV15	few	TRBJ1-1	ATSKVQGNTEAF
TRBV15	.	TRBJ2-3	ATSTGLGGDTQY
TRBV5-1	few	TRBJ2-5	ASDEGKGETQY
TRBV12-3/TRBV12-4	.	TRBJ2-1	ASSLVGIGDWNEQF
TRBV9	once	TRBJ2-1	ASSAPAYNEQF
TRBV20-1	few	TRBJ1-2	SASPSVRQEINYGYT
TRBV29-1	.	TRBJ2-3	SVDEGSTDTQY
TRBV6-1	.	TRBJ2-2	ASSPGTSGRLF
TRBV20-1	.	TRBJ2-7	SARGTSGSRDEQY
TRBV12-3/TRBV12-4	few	TRBJ1-1	ASRGIAQNTEAF
TRBV28	.	TRBJ2-1	ASSSGGESYNEQF
TRBV7-2	.	TRBJ1-5	ASSHRAGGGDQPQH